Following are 2 T cell receptor beta chains from one sample sequenced in a study of graft-versus-host responses after intestinal transplantation. These receptors are not linked to any known antigen. Libraries were prepared by immunoSEQ multiplex PCR; TCRdb keeps only in-frame clonotypes and omits some of them. Of fewer than 65,000 clones listed, around 90% are singletons. This material consisted of unstimulated CD4+ T cells sorted from spleen or lymph node cells, taken before transplant. The receptors shown here come from a human donor who was the organ donor for an intestinal transplant.

On this clone itself: In the same sample, other DNA sequences code for this CDR3. V and J are TRBV5-1 and TRBJ2-4; D is perhaps TRBD1 (5 bases). This CDR3 has 14 residues. Germline V lookup: CDR1 SGHRS, CDR2 YFSETQ. V lost 0 bases and J lost 1, with 5 bases in between. CDR3 sequence reads: CASSLDRAKNIQYF. The CDR3 DNA reads as TGCGCCAGCAGCTTGGACAGGGCCAAAAACATTCAGTACTTC.

This clone was detected once. The chain links TRBV23-1 to TRBJ2-7, with TRBD1 matching 10 bases. TRBV23-1 falls under the ORF class, with uncertain function. Trimming cost V 8 bases and J 2 bases; bases outside gene matches: 6. The CDR3 is 14 amino acids. CDR3 sequence: CASGGTGEPYEQYF. The CDR3 coding sequence is TGCGCCAGCGGGGGGACAGGGGAACCCTACGAGCAGTACTTC.